One and the same sample provided the 25 T cell receptor beta chains below, sequenced in a study of cytomegalovirus exposure and HLA in healthy donors (dated by TCRdb to about 2017). Libraries came from the immunoSEQ multiplex PCR assay. A mixture of 60 forward primers for TCR Vbeta segments and 13 reverse primers for TCR Jbeta segments was used in the multiplex PCR. The immuneACCESS repertoire file appears here via TCRdb, limited to in-frame rearrangements. These files lack a portion of the clones; in checked studies, under half of the deficit traces to unresolved V genes, and the cause of the others is not known. The sample table holds 150,000 or so clones, of which 70% to 85% were seen once. The ten largest make up 1.4% to 1.5% of the sample. The sequenced sample consisted of PBMCs. The receptors were sampled from a man younger than 40 in good health and CMV-seropositive.

The chain combines TRBV19 with TRBJ1-2, with D uncertain. V was shortened by 5 bases and J by 0 bases, with 10 bases between the two germline ends. Germline CDR1 is LNHDA and CDR2 is SQIVND (reference sequence). The CDR3 has 14 residues. The CDR3 region is CASSLVVANYGYTF. The CDR3 DNA is TGTGCCAGTAGTCTGGTGGTAGCTAACTATGGCTACACCTTC.

J is TRBJ1-3 and V is TRBV2, with D maybe TRBD1 (6 bases). With 4 bases removed from V and 4 bases from J, the gap between germline ends came to 8 bases. Germline loops: CDR1 SNHLY, CDR2 FYNNEI. This CDR3 region has 13 residues. This CDR3 reads CASSVTGGNTIYF. The CDR3 region has the DNA TGTGCCAGCAGTGTTACAGGGGGAAACACCATATATTTT.

The chain has TRBV7-9 and TRBJ1-5, with 8 bases aligning to TRBD1. The J segment lost 2 bases and the V segment lost 4 bases, leaving 1 base of the junction unmatched. The germline CDR1 and CDR2 sequences are SEHNR and FQNEAQ (reference sequence). This CDR3 has 14 amino acids. The CDR3 DNA reads as TGTGCCAGCAGCTCGGGACAGGGCAATCAGCCCCAGCATTTT. Encoded protein: CASSSGQGNQPQHF.

J is TRBJ2-7 and V is TRBV30, with D maybe TRBD1 (5 bases). The CDR3 extends over 12 amino acids. V was pared by 3 bases and J by 0 bases, with 6 bases between. CDR1 is GTSNPN and CDR2 is SVGIG in the germline V gene (reference sequence). CDR3 sequence: CAWSDSSYEQYF. The DNA of the CDR3 is TGTGCCTGGAGCGACAGCTCCTACGAGCAGTACTTC.

The sample holds a few counts of this clone. The chain is built from TRBV12-2 and TRBJ1-5. TRBV12-2 is given as a pseudogene. This CDR3 spans 12 amino acids. The CDR3 DNA sequence: TGTGCAAGTCTCCCATGGAGGGAGCCCCAGCATTTT. This encodes CASLPWREPQHF.

This clone was found a few times. The J gene is TRBJ1-1, the V gene TRBV19; 9 nucleotides line up with TRBD1. The CDR3 extends over 15 amino acids. CDR1 is LNHDA and CDR2 is SQIVND in the germline V gene (reference sequence). Germline trimming cut 7 bases from V and 1 base from J; bases unmatched to any gene: 7. CDR3 nucleotides: TGTGCCAGTACTCCGGACAGGGGAAGGAACACTGAAGCTTTCTTT. It specifies CASTPDRGRNTEAFF.

This clone turned up a few times. The same CDR3 can be traced to other DNA sequences in this sample. The rearrangement uses TRBV6-5 and TRBJ1-1; D might be TRBD1 (6 bases). CDR1 and CDR2 (germline): MNHEY, SVGAGI. Trimming took off 0 bases at V and 4 bases at J, with 12 bases between the two ends. The CDR3 has 15 residues. The CDR3 nucleotides read TGTGCCAGCAGTTACTCGAGGGGCAGGGGCACTGAAGCTTTCTTT. This sequence encodes CASSYSRGRGTEAFF.

This clone was seen only once. The V gene is TRBV10-3, the J gene TRBJ2-1, with 10 bases fitting TRBD1. Germline CDR1 is ENHRY and CDR2 is SYGVKD. V was clipped by 4 bases and J by 6 bases; unmatched bases: 3. This CDR3 is 14 amino acids long. The CDR3 is CAISGGQGGNEQFF. The CDR3 bases are TGTGCCATCAGTGGAGGACAGGGGGGCAATGAGCAGTTCTTC.

The rearrangement uses TRBV27 and TRBJ2-2; 9 bases fit TRBD2. With 7 bases clipped from V and 3 bases from J, the junction kept 3 bases outside the gene matches. Germline V gene lookup returns CDR1 MNHEY and CDR2 SMNVEV (reference sequence). This CDR3 has 14 amino acids. CDR3 sequence: CASMLAGDTGELFF. In DNA form, the CDR3 reads TGTGCCAGCATGTTAGCGGGGGACACCGGGGAGCTGTTTTTT.

The chain carries TRBV11-3 and TRBJ2-3, with D perhaps matching TRBD2 (6 bases). This CDR3 contains 16 residues. V dropped 1 base and J dropped 2 bases, with 13 bases sitting between them. The germline gives CDR1 SGHNT, CDR2 YENEEA. CDR3 DNA: TGTGCCAGCAGCTTAGGTGGAGGGATAATCACAGATACGCAGTATTTT. Translating it yields CASSLGGGIITDTQYF.

This clone came up once. V gene TRBV28 combines with J gene TRBJ2-2; 9 bases match TRBD1. The CDR3 contains 16 residues. Germline CDR1 is MDHEN and CDR2 is SYDVKM. J was trimmed by 3 bases and V by 0 bases; bases with no gene match: 2. The CDR3 loop reads CASSLWTGGYTGELFF. In DNA form, the CDR3 reads TGTGCCAGCAGTTTATGGACAGGGGGATACACCGGGGAGCTGTTTTTT. Filled out from reference TRBV28 and TRBJ2-2, the complete variable domain reads DVKVTQSSRYLVKRTGEKVFLECVQDMDHENMFWYRQDPGLGLRLIYFSYDVKMKEKGDIPEGYSVSREKKERFSLILESASTNQTSMYLCASSLWTGGYTGELFFGEGSRLTVL.

This rearrangement joins TRBV6-1 to TRBJ1-5, with 9 bases identical to TRBD1. Trimming cost V 7 bases and J 6 bases; bases outside gene matches: 7. Germline assignment: CDR1 MNHNS and CDR2 SASEGT. This CDR3 has 14 amino acids. The CDR3 protein is CASNTGGLIQPQHF. CDR3 sequence (DNA): TGTGCCAGCAATACAGGGGGCTTAATTCAGCCCCAGCATTTT.

The chain recombines TRBV28 with TRBJ1-1; TRBD1 agrees at 7 bases. The germline gives CDR1 MDHEN, CDR2 SYDVKM. After removal of 6 bases from V and 10 bases from J, the junction contained 11 bases not matched to a gene. The CDR3 is 13 amino acids. Written as DNA, the CDR3 is TGTGCCAGCAGCTGGGGGACAGCCCGAGGAGCTTTCTTT. Translating it yields CASSWGTARGAFF.

The V gene is TRBV10-2, the J gene TRBJ1-1; a possible D gene is TRBD1 (5 bases). V lost 8 bases, J lost 0 bases, and 19 bases lay in between. CDR3 length equals 16 residues. CDR1 is WSHSY and CDR2 is SAAADI in the germline V gene. CDR3: CASLGQVPSMNTEAFF. As DNA, the CDR3 is TGCGCCAGCTTGGGGCAGGTTCCATCCATGAACACTGAAGCTTTCTTT.

This clone was observed a few times. This CDR3 is CASSWTGSVPGELFF. CDR3 DNA: TGTGCCAGCAGCTGGACAGGGTCGGTGCCCGGGGAGCTGTTTTTT. The rearrangement links TRBV5-6 to TRBJ2-2; 8 nucleotides line up with TRBD1. The J segment lost 6 bases and the V segment lost 3 bases, leaving 7 bases of the junction unmatched. The germline gives CDR1 SGHDT, CDR2 YYEEEE. The CDR3 totals 15 residues.

This clone was picked up one time. The chain joins TRBV4-1 to TRBJ2-3; D gene unclear. The CDR3 extends over 18 amino acids. The germline V gene has CDR1 MGHRA and CDR2 YSYEKL. V lost 0 bases, J lost 0 bases, and 16 bases lay in between. DNA of the CDR3: TGCGCCAGCAGCCAAGATCTCGCGCGGCAGACTAGCACAGATACGCAGTATTTT. Encoded protein: CASSQDLARQTSTDTQYF.

The chain couples TRBV27 to TRBJ2-2, with 9 bases matching TRBD1. Germline V lookup: CDR1 MNHEY, CDR2 SMNVEV (reference sequence). The CDR3 runs to 15 residues. Germline trimming cut 6 bases from V and 0 bases from J; bases unmatched to any gene: 2. The CDR3, as DNA: TGTGCCAGCAGAAGGGACAGGGCGAACACCGGGGAGCTGTTTTTT. This translates into CASRRDRANTGELFF.

The genes are TRBV13 and TRBJ2-3, with D tentatively TRBD1 (6 bases). The CDR3 covers 14 residues. The ends were cut back, 6 bases at V and 9 bases at J, with 19 bases in the middle. CDR1 and CDR2 (germline): PRHDT, FYEKMQ (reference sequence). CDR3 region: CASRWQGLEDTQYF. The DNA for the CDR3 is TGTGCCAGCAGGTGGCAGGGGCTCGAGGACACGCAGTATTTT.

This chain joins TRBV5-1 and TRBJ2-2, with 13 bases identical to TRBD2. The V gene's germline CDR1 is SGHRS and CDR2 YFSETQ. V shed 4 bases and J 0 bases; nucleotides not matched to a gene: 6. The CDR3 is 18 amino acids. CDR3 protein: CASSPRLAGGTNTGELFF. The DNA of the CDR3 is TGCGCCAGCAGCCCCCGACTAGCGGGGGGAACGAACACCGGGGAGCTGTTTTTT.

The rearrangement uses TRBV5-1 and TRBJ2-2, with 9 nucleotides matching TRBD1. Trimming took 0 bases from V and 6 from J; bases not matched to a gene: 6. The CDR3 has 16 residues. Germline values: CDR1 SGHRS, CDR2 YFSETQ. The CDR3, as DNA: TGCGCCAGCAGCTTGGTACACGGGACAGGGCCCGGGGAGCTGTTTTTT. Protein product: CASSLVHGTGPGELFF.

The V and J genes are TRBV28 and TRBJ1-5; 10 bases fit TRBD1. Per germline, CDR1 MDHEN and CDR2 SYDVKM. The CDR3 covers 16 residues. V shed 7 bases and J 7 bases; nucleotides not matched to a gene: 13. CDR3 protein: CASTLPGQGTGQPQHF. The CDR3 bases are TGTGCCAGCACCTTACCGGGACAGGGGACAGGGCAGCCCCAGCATTTT.

V is TRBV7-9 and J is TRBJ2-1; D call uncertain. Per germline, CDR1 SEHNR and CDR2 FQNEAQ (reference sequence). CDR3 length: 14 amino acids. Trimming stripped 4 bases from V and 5 bases from J, with 12 bases between. Written as DNA, the CDR3 is TGTGCCAGCAGCTGGCCGAGGCTAGACAATGAGCAGTTCTTC. As protein: CASSWPRLDNEQFF.

The rearrangement joins TRBV28 to TRBJ2-7; D gene unclear. Trimming took 4 bases from V and 0 from J, leaving 16 bases between them. CDR1 and CDR2 (germline): MDHEN, SYDVKM. This CDR3 comprises 16 residues. The CDR3 protein is CASSSTLPLSSYEQYF. The DNA of the CDR3 is TGTGCCAGCAGTTCTACACTACCCCTTAGCTCCTACGAGCAGTACTTC.

This sequence joins TRBV9 and TRBJ2-5; TRBD2 is a possible D gene (6 bases). The CDR3 consists of 15 residues. Germline CDR1 SGDLS, CDR2 YYNGEE. V was cut by 0 bases and J by 5 bases, with 14 bases left in between. In DNA form, the CDR3 reads TGTGCCAGCAGCGTAGGGAGGGCCTGGGGGGAGACCCAGTACTTC. Protein: CASSVGRAWGETQYF.

This chain connects TRBV5-3 to TRBJ1-2; D is possibly TRBD1 (5 bases). TRBV5-3 is given ORF status, its function remaining uncertain. This CDR3 region has 20 residues. Trimming left V 2 bases short and J 4 bases short, with 30 bases between. The CDR3, as DNA: TGTGCCAGAAGCTTCGATGACAGCACATCCGCCGTCCAAATTACCTATGGCTACACCTTC. Its translation is CARSFDDSTSAVQITYGYTF.